What follows are 27 T cell receptor beta chains derived from one specimen sequenced in a study of blood T cell repertoires in COVID-19. Clones were sequenced by immunoSEQ multiplex PCR, and TCRdb holds only the in-frame ones, with some missing. The sample has about 20,000 clones; approximately 86% are singletons. Sequencing was done on a sample of peripheral blood. These receptor sequences come from a human donor in a cohort sampled during active COVID-19.

The chain links TRBV19 to TRBJ1-2; 10 positions agree with TRBD1. The V gene's germline CDR1 is LNHDA and CDR2 SQIVND (reference sequence). The CDR3 has 15 residues. V lost 3 bases to trimming and J lost 6 bases; unmatched junction nucleotides: 7. CDR3 DNA: TGTGCCAGTAGTATCACCGGGACAGGGGAGAATGGCTACACCTTC. Translating it yields CASSITGTGENGYTF. Combining the CDR3 with reference TRBV19 and TRBJ1-2 gives the whole variable domain DGGITQSPKYLFRKEGQNVTLSCEQNLNHDAMYWYRQDPGQGLRLIYYSQIVNDFQKGDIAEGYSVSREKKESFPLTVTSAQKNPTAFYLCASSITGTGENGYTFGSGTRLTVV.

This clone was detected only a few times. The genes are TRBV28 and TRBJ1-6; 7 bases match TRBD1. CDR1 is MDHEN, CDR2 SYDVKM, per germline. The length of the CDR3 is 14 residues. J lost 7 bases, V lost 6 bases, and 6 bases had no gene match. In DNA, the CDR3 is TGTGCCAGCAGACGACAGGGCCAAAATTCACCCCTCCACTTT. Translated, it gives CASRRQGQNSPLHF.

V is TRBV11-2 and J is TRBJ1-2, with TRBD1 matching 10 bases. Germline loops: CDR1 SGHAT, CDR2 FQNNGV. V trimming: 5 bases; J trimming: 8 bases; junction bases outside the gene matches: 5. The CDR3 has 13 amino acids. The CDR3 reads CASSAGQGSGYTF. The CDR3, as DNA: TGTGCCAGCAGCGCGGGACAGGGGAGCGGCTACACCTTC.

V gene TRBV25-1 combines with J gene TRBJ1-1, with 9 bases aligning to TRBD1. The CDR3 has 16 residues. Germline V gives CDR1 MGHDK, CDR2 SYGVNS. Unmatched junction bases numbered 10, after V lost 3 bases and J lost 5 bases. The chain's CDR3 is CASSDGLDRGSTEAFF. CDR3 nucleotides: TGTGCCAGCAGTGATGGTTTAGACAGGGGGAGTACTGAAGCTTTCTTT.

The chain employs TRBV18 and TRBJ2-3; 7 bases line up with TRBD1. Germline-derived CDR1 and CDR2 are KGHSH and LQKENI. V lost 4 bases, J lost 1 base, and 5 bases stayed unmatched. CDR3 length equals 15 residues. The chain's CDR3 is CASSLGTARTDTQYF. In DNA, the CDR3 is TGTGCCAGCTCACTGGGGACAGCTCGCACAGATACGCAGTATTTT.

The chain employs TRBV28 and TRBJ2-1, with a possible D match to TRBD2 (6 bases). Per germline, CDR1 MDHEN and CDR2 SYDVKM. The CDR3 has 15 residues. Trimming stripped 5 bases from V and 3 bases from J, with 14 bases between. The chain's CDR3 is CASSPHPAGYNEQFF. The CDR3 region has the DNA TGTGCCAGCAGTCCCCACCCAGCGGGCTACAATGAGCAGTTCTTC. Full variable domain (remainder filled in from reference TRBV28 and TRBJ2-1): DVKVTQSSRYLVKRTGEKVFLECVQDMDHENMFWYRQDPGLGLRLIYFSYDVKMKEKGDIPEGYSVSREKKERFSLILESASTNQTSMYLCASSPHPAGYNEQFFGPGTRLTVL.

The chain combines TRBV28 with TRBJ2-7; tentative D call: TRBD2 (5 bases). Looked up from germline, CDR1 is MDHEN and CDR2 is SYDVKM. Trimming cost V 3 bases and J 0 bases, with 30 bases left between them. The CDR3 runs to 21 residues. The CDR3 sequence is CASSFRFSLFRGPRSSYEQYF. As DNA, the CDR3 is TGTGCCAGCAGTTTCCGGTTTAGTTTGTTCCGAGGGCCCAGGAGCTCCTACGAGCAGTACTTC.

The rearrangement joins TRBV7-9 to TRBJ2-1, with 12 bases lining up with TRBD2. Germline CDR1 and CDR2: SEHNR and FQNEAQ (reference sequence). The CDR3 extends over 16 amino acids. V shed 5 bases, J shed 5 bases, and the junction held 7 bases outside the gene matches. The CDR3 DNA reads TGTGCCAGCAGCCGACTAGCGGGAGTGGGGGACAATGAGCAGTTCTTC. Amino acid sequence: CASSRLAGVGDNEQFF.

This chain connects TRBV7-9 to TRBJ1-6, with D perhaps matching TRBD1 (5 bases). The CDR3 is made up of 14 amino acids. Trimming shortened V by 4 bases and J by 10 bases, and 14 bases separated the two germline ends. The germline V gene has CDR1 SEHNR and CDR2 FQNEAQ (reference sequence). The DNA for the CDR3 is TGTGCCAGCAGCTCTCGGGCCGGGGGATCACCCCTCCACTTT. This gives the protein CASSSRAGGSPLHF.

The V and J genes are TRBV5-1 and TRBJ1-2; D call uncertain. Germline V gives CDR1 SGHRS, CDR2 YFSETQ. Between the trimmed V and J ends, which lost 4 bases and 7 bases, there was a span of 11 bases. CDR3 length: 12 amino acids. The CDR3 is CASSDSVSGYTF. CDR3 sequence (DNA): TGCGCCAGCAGCGACTCCGTTAGTGGCTACACCTTC.

The CDR3 DNA reads as TGTGCCAGCAGCAGGGGGGACAGGGTGGGCACTGAAGCTTTCTTT. It yields the protein CASSRGDRVGTEAFF. The chain uses TRBV9 and TRBJ1-1; 9 positions agree with TRBD1. Germline V lookup: CDR1 SGDLS, CDR2 YYNGEE. The V gene end was trimmed by 4 bases and the J gene end by 4 bases; junction bases not matched to a gene: 8. The CDR3 is 15 residues long. The complete variable domain, with remaining parts taken from reference TRBV9 and TRBJ1-1, reads DSGVTQTPKHLITATGQRVTLRCSPRSGDLSVYWYQQSLDQGLQFLIQYYNGEERAKGNILERFSAQQFPDLHSELNLSSLELGDSALYFCASSRGDRVGTEAFFGQGTRLTVV.

The V gene is TRBV5-4, the J gene TRBJ2-3, with TRBD1 matching over 7 bases. CDR3 length: 14 residues. Germline V gene lookup returns CDR1 SGHNT and CDR2 YYREEE (reference sequence). Trimming removed 5 bases from V and 3 bases from J; junction bases left unmatched: 6. This chain's CDR3 is CASRSDRATDTQYF. The DNA for the CDR3 is TGTGCCAGCAGATCCGACAGGGCAACAGATACGCAGTATTTT.

V usage is TRBV5-5 and J usage is TRBJ1-1; 7 bases are a match to TRBD1. The CDR3 runs to 15 residues. Germline loops: CDR1 SGHKS, CDR2 YYEKEE (reference sequence). Trimming removed 1 base from V and 2 bases from J; junction bases left unmatched: 5. The DNA of the CDR3 is TGTGCCAGCAGCTTGCTCGGAGGGGGCAACACTGAAGCTTTCTTT. This sequence encodes CASSLLGGGNTEAFF.

The CDR3 region is CASSQDPPWGREAFF. The CDR3 DNA reads TGTGCCAGCAGCCAAGATCCCCCCTGGGGGAGGGAAGCTTTCTTT. The chain couples TRBV3-1 (or the pseudogene TRBV3-2) to TRBJ1-1; D possibly corresponds to TRBD1 (5 bases). The CDR3 runs 15 residues. The germline V and J ends were trimmed by 0 bases and 8 bases, with 16 bases remaining between them. CDR1 and CDR2 from the germline V gene are LGHDT and YNNKEL (reference sequence).

Details on this clone: The sample has other DNA sequences that encode this CDR3 too. This sequence joins TRBV5-1 and TRBJ2-1, with 14 positions matching TRBD2. V lost 4 bases to trimming and J lost 6 bases; unmatched junction nucleotides: 3. From germline, CDR1 is SGHRS and CDR2 YFSETQ. The CDR3 length is 15 residues. The DNA of the CDR3 is TGCGCCAGCAGCCCGGGACTAGCGGGAGTCAATGAGCAGTTCTTC. Its protein is CASSPGLAGVNEQFF.

The V call is TRBV5-4, the J call TRBJ2-5, with D maybe TRBD1 (6 bases). The CDR3 has 14 amino acids. V was trimmed by 3 bases and J by 2 bases, leaving 11 bases between them. In germline, CDR1 is SGHNT, CDR2 YYREEE (reference sequence). CDR3 region: CASSSPTGQETQYF. The CDR3 DNA reads TGTGCCAGCAGCTCGCCGACAGGACAAGAGACCCAGTACTTC.

The chain has TRBV18 and TRBJ2-7; a possible D gene is TRBD2 (6 bases). Trimming took 2 bases from V and 1 from J, leaving 9 bases between them. This CDR3 spans 14 amino acids. Germline values: CDR1 KGHSH, CDR2 LQKENI. CDR3 protein: CASSPRDSSYEQYF. The CDR3, as DNA: TGTGCCAGCTCACCAAGGGACTCTTCCTACGAGCAGTACTTC.

This clone was picked up a small number of times. The V and J genes are TRBV7-6 and TRBJ2-7, with a weak D call TRBD2 (6 bases). The germline CDR1 and CDR2 sequences are SGHVS and FNYEAQ. This CDR3 has 15 amino acids. Deletions cut 5 bases from V and 3 bases from J, with 17 bases between. CDR3 in DNA: TGTGCCAGCAGCCCGGCGGGACCGACCCTCTACGAGCAGTACTTC. It specifies CASSPAGPTLYEQYF.

The V call is TRBV9, the J call TRBJ2-7; D may be TRBD1 (6 bases). Trimming shortened V by 2 bases and J by 2 bases, and 14 bases separated the two germline ends. CDR1 SGDLS and CDR2 YYNGEE come from the germline V gene. This CDR3 is 15 amino acids long. The CDR3 loop is CASSVSGHPTYEQYF. CDR3 nucleotide sequence: TGTGCCAGCAGCGTTTCGGGACACCCTACCTACGAGCAGTACTTC.

The chain has TRBV5-1 and TRBJ2-3; 11 nucleotides match TRBD2. This CDR3 comprises 17 residues. V lost 3 bases, J lost 4 bases, and 10 bases stayed unmatched. Germline assignment: CDR1 SGHRS and CDR2 YFSETQ. CDR3 nucleotides: TGCGCCAGCAGCTCCTTTATGGTAGCGGGAGGGCCAGATACGCAGTATTTT. It specifies CASSSFMVAGGPDTQYF.

Concerning this clone: This may stem from a read error, because a much larger clone lies one nucleotide away. Other DNA sequences within the sample encode an identical CDR3. The gene calls are TRBV6-5 and TRBJ1-2; tentatively, D is TRBD1 (6 bases). V was clipped by 5 bases and J by 3 bases, with 10 bases between them. Germline V gene sequence: CDR1 MNHEY, CDR2 SVGAGI. The CDR3 length is 13 residues. CDR3 nucleotides: TGTGCCAGCAGTCCCCGACAGGACTATGGCTACACCTTC. The encoded protein is CASSPRQDYGYTF.

The J gene is TRBJ2-1, the V gene TRBV27; D is uncertain. The CDR3 has 13 amino acids. Trimming shortened V by 4 bases and J by 10 bases, and 14 bases separated the two germline ends. From germline, CDR1 is MNHEY and CDR2 SMNVEV (reference sequence). CDR3 amino acids: CASSSSLVREQFF. Here the CDR3 DNA reads TGTGCCAGCAGTTCCTCTTTGGTCAGGGAGCAGTTCTTC.

On this clone itself: Additional DNA sequences in this sample encode the identical CDR3. The rearrangement uses TRBV27 and TRBJ2-7; perhaps TRBD2 as D (5 bases). The CDR3 has 13 residues. Trimming removed 6 bases from V and 0 bases from J, with 9 bases in between. Per germline, CDR1 MNHEY and CDR2 SMNVEV (reference sequence). The CDR3 DNA is TGTGCCAGCAGGGTGGGGAGCTCCTACGAGCAGTACTTC. Translating it yields CASRVGSSYEQYF.

This rearrangement joins TRBV18 to TRBJ2-7; no firm D call. Germline assignment: CDR1 KGHSH and CDR2 LQKENI. Trimming pared 0 bases from V and 3 bases from J, leaving 6 bases between. The CDR3 consists of 13 residues. The CDR3 region is CASSPPRFYEQYF. The CDR3 nucleotides are TGTGCCAGCTCACCACCGCGTTTCTACGAGCAGTACTTC.

The rearrangement uses TRBV2 and TRBJ2-4; perhaps TRBD1 as D (5 bases). The CDR3 has 18 amino acids. From germline, CDR1 is SNHLY and CDR2 FYNNEI. V lost 6 bases and J 0 bases, leaving 21 bases between the germline ends. The CDR3 sequence: CASSEAAGLGLAKNIQYF. The CDR3 nucleotides read TGTGCCAGCAGCGAGGCAGCAGGTTTGGGGCTAGCCAAAAACATTCAGTACTTC.

This clone was seen only once. The V gene is TRBV6-5, the J gene TRBJ1-1; 7 nucleotides align to TRBD1. V shed 5 bases, J shed 7 bases, and the junction held 4 bases outside the gene matches. There are 12 residues in the CDR3. CDR1 is MNHEY and CDR2 is SVGAGI in the germline V gene. In nucleotides, the CDR3 is TGTGCCAGCAGTCGTGGGACAGATGAAGCTTTCTTT. Residues: CASSRGTDEAFF.

The chain couples TRBV15 to TRBJ2-1, with 10 bases lining up with TRBD2. In germline, CDR1 is LNHNV, CDR2 YYDKDF (reference sequence). The CDR3 extends over 16 amino acids. Trimming took 2 bases from V and 7 from J; bases not matched to a gene: 8. This chain's CDR3 is CATSRRLAGLLNEQFF. CDR3 DNA: TGTGCCACCAGCAGACGACTAGCGGGTCTCTTGAATGAGCAGTTCTTC.